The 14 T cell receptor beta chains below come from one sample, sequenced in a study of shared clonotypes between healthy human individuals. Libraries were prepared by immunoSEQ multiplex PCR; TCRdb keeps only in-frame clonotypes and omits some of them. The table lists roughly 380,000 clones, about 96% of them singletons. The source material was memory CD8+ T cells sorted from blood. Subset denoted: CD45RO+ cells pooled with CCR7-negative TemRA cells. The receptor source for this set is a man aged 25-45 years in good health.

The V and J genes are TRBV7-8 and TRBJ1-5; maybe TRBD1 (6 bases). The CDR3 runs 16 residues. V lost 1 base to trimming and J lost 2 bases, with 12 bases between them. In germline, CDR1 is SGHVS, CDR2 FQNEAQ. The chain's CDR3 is CASSLGGAVGNQPQHF. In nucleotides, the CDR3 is TGTGCCAGCAGCTTAGGGGGGGCTGTGGGCAATCAGCCCCAGCATTTT.

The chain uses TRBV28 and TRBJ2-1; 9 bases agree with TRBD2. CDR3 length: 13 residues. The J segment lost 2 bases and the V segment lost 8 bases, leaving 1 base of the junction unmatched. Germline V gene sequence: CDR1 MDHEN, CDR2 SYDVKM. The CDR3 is CASGTSPYNEQFF. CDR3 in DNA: TGTGCCAGCGGGACTAGCCCCTACAATGAGCAGTTCTTC.

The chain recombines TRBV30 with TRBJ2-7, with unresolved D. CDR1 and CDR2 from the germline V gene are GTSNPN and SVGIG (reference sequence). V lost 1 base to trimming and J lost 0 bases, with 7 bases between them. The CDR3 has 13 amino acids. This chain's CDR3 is CAWSETLSYEQYF. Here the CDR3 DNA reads TGTGCCTGGAGTGAGACTCTCTCCTACGAGCAGTACTTC.

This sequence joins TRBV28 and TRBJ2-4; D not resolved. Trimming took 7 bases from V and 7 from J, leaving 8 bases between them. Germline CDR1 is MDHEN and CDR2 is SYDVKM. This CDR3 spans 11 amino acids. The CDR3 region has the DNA TGTGCCAGCAATATGGGGAACATTCAGTACTTC. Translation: CASNMGNIQYF.

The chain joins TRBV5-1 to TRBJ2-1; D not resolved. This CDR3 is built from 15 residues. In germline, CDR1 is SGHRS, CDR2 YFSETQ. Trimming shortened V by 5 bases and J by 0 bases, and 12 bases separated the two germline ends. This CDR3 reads CASSPPLSSYNEQFF. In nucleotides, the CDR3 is TGCGCCAGCAGTCCTCCATTAAGCTCCTACAATGAGCAGTTCTTC. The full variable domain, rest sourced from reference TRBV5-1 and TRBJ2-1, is KAGVTQTPRYLIKTRGQQVTLSCSPISGHRSVSWYQQTPGQGLQFLFEYFSETQRNKGNFPGRFSGRQFSNSRSEMNVSTLELGDSALYLCASSPPLSSYNEQFFGPGTRLTVL.

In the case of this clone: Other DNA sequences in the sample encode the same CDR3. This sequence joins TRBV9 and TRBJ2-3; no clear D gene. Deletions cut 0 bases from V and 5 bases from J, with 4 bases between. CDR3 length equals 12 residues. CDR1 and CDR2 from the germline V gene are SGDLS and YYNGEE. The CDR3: CASSVVRDTQYF. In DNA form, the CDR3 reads TGTGCCAGCAGCGTAGTAAGAGATACGCAGTATTTT.

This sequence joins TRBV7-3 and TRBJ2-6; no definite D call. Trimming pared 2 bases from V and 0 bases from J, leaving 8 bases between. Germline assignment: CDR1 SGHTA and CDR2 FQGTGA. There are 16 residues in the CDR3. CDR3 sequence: CASSLSGNSGANVLTF. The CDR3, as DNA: TGTGCCAGCAGCTTATCCGGCAACTCTGGGGCCAACGTCCTGACTTTC. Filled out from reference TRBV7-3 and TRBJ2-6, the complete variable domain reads GAGVSQTPSNKVTEKGKYVELRCDPISGHTALYWYRQSLGQGPEFLIYFQGTGAADDSGLPNDRFFAVRPEGSVSTLKIQRTERGDSAVYLCASSLSGNSGANVLTFGAGSRLTVL.

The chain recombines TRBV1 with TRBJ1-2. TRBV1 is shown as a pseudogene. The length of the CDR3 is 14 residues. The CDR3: CTSSIVRKTYGYTF. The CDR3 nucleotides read TGCACCAGCAGTATTGTGCGAAAGACCTATGGCTACACCTTC.

The CDR3 region has the DNA TGTGCCAGAAGCTTGAAAGGGCCCAAAAACATTCAGTACTTC. Its protein is CARSLKGPKNIQYF. The V call is TRBV5-3, the J call TRBJ2-4; D not resolved. TRBV5-3 is designated an ORF whose function remains uncertain. V lost 1 base and J 2 bases, leaving 7 bases between the germline ends. The CDR3 has 14 amino acids.

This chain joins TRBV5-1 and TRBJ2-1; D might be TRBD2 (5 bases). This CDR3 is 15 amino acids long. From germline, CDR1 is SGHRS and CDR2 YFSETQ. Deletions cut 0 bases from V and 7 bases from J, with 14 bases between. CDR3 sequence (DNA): TGCGCCAGCAGCTTGGGACTAAAGGTTGAGAATGAGCAGTTCTTC. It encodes CASSLGLKVENEQFF.

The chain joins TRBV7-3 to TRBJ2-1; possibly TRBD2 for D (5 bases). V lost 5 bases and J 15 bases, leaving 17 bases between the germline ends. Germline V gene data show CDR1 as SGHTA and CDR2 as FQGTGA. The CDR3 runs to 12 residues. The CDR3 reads CASSLPGRPRFF. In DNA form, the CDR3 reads TGTGCCAGCAGCCTACCGGGAAGGCCGAGGTTCTTC. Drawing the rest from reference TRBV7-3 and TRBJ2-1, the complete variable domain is GAGVSQTPSNKVTEKGKYVELRCDPISGHTALYWYRQSLGQGPEFLIYFQGTGAADDSGLPNDRFFAVRPEGSVSTLKIQRTERGDSAVYLCASSLPGRPRFFGPGTRLTVL.

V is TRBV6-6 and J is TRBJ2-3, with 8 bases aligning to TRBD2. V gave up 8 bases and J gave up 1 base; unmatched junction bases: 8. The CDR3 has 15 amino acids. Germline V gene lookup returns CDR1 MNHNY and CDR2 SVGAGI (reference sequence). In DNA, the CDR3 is TGTGCCAGCGGACCCCTGACTAGCGGCACAGATACGCAGTATTTT. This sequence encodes CASGPLTSGTDTQYF.

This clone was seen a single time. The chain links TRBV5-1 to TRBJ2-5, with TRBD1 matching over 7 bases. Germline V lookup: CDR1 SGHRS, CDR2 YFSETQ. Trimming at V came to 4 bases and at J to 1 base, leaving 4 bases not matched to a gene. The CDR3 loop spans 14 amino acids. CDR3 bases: TGCGCCAGCAGCACGGACAGGCTCCAAGAGACCCAGTACTTC. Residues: CASSTDRLQETQYF. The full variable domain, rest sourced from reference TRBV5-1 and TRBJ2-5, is KAGVTQTPRYLIKTRGQQVTLSCSPISGHRSVSWYQQTPGQGLQFLFEYFSETQRNKGNFPGRFSGRQFSNSRSEMNVSTLELGDSALYLCASSTDRLQETQYFGPGTRLLVL.

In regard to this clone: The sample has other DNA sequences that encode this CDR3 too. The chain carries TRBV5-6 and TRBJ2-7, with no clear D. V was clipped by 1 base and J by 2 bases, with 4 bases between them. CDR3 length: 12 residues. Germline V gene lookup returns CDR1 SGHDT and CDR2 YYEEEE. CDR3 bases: TGTGCCAGCAGCTTGTCAGCCTACGAGCAGTACTTC. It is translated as CASSLSAYEQYF.